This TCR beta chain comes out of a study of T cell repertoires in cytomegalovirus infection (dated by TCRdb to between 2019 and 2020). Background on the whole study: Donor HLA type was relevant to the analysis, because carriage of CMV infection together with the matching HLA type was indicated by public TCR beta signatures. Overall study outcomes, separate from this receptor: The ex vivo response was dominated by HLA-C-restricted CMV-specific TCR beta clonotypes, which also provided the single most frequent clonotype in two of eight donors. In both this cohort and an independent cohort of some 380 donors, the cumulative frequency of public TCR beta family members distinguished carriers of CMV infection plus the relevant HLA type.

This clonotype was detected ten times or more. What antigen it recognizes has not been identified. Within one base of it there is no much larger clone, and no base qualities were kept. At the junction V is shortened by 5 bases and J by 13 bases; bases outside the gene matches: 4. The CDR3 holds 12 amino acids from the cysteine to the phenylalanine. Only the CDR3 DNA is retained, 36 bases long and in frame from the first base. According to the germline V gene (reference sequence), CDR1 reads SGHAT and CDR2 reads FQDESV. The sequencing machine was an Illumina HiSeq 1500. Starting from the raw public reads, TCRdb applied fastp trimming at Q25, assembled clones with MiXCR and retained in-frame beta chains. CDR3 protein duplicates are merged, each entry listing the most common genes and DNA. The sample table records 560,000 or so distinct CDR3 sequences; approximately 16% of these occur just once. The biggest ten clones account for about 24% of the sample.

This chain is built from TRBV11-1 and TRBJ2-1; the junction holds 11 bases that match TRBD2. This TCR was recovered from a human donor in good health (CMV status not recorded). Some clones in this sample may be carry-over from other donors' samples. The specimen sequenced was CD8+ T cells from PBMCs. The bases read TGTGCCAGCAGCCCTAGCGGGGGGCCACAGTTCTTC. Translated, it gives CASSPSGGPQFF.